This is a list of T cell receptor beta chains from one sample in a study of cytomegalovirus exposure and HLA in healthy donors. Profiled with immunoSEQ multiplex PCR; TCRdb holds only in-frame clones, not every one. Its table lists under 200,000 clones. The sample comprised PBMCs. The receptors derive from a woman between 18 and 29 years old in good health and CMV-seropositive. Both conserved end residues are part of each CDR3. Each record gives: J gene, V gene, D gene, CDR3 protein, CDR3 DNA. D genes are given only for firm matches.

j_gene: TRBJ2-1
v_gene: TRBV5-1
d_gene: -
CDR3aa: CASSPGAGPSYNEQFF
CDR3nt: TGCGCCAGCAGCCCTGGGGCAGGGCCCTCCTACAATGAGCAGTTCTTC

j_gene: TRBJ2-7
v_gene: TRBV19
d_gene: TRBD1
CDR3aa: CASSPHGQGKLYEQYF
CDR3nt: TGTGCCAGTAGTCCACACGGACAGGGAAAACTCTACGAGCAGTACTTC

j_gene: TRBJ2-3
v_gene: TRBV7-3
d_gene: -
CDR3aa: CASSSGSSTDTQYF
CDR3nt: TGTGCCAGCAGCTCCGGGTCTAGCACAGATACGCAGTATTTT

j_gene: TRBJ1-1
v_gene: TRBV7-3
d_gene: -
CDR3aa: CASSLQGMNTEAFF
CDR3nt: TGTGCCAGCAGCCTACAGGGTATGAACACTGAAGCTTTCTTT

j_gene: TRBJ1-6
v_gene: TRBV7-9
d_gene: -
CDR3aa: CASSLQGLDSPLHF
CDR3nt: TGTGCCAGCAGCTTACAGGGGTTAGATTCACCCCTCCACTTT

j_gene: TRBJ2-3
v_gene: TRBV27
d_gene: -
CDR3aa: CASRFPGGTDTQYF
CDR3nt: TGTGCCAGCCGTTTCCCGGGGGGCACAGATACGCAGTATTTT

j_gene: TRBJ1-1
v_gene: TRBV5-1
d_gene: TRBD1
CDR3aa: CASSWGQDSEAFF
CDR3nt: TGCGCCAGCAGCTGGGGACAGGATAGTGAAGCTTTCTTT

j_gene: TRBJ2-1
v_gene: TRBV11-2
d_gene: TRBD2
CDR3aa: CASSAWTSGNNEQFF
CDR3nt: TGTGCCAGCAGCGCTTGGACTAGCGGAAACAATGAGCAGTTCTTC

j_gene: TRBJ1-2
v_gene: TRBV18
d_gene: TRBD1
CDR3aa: CASSLRDREGGYTF
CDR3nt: TGTGCCAGCTCACTCCGGGACAGGGAAGGTGGCTACACCTTC

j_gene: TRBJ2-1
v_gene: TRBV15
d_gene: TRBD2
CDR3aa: CATSRGRTSGIEQFF
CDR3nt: TGTGCCACCAGCAGAGGGAGGACTAGCGGGATTGAGCAGTTCTTC

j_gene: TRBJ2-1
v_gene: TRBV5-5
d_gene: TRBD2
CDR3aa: CASSLGLAGEQFF
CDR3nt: TGTGCCAGCAGCTTGGGACTAGCGGGGGAGCAGTTCTTC

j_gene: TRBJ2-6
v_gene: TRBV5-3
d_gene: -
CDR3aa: CARSLEYTSSGANVLTF
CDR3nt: TGTGCCAGAAGCTTGGAGTACACCTCCTCTGGGGCCAACGTCCTGACTTTC

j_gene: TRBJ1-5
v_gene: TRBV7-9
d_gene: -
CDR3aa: CASSLAEGWGNQPQHF
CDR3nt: TGTGCCAGCAGCTTAGCCGAGGGATGGGGCAATCAGCCCCAGCATTTT

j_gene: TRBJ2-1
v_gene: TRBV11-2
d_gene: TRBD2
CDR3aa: CASSISLGGAEFF
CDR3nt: TGTGCCAGCAGCATATCCTTGGGAGGGGCCGAGTTCTTC

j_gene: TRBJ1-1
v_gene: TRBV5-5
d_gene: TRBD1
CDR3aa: CASSLTISQGARTEAFF
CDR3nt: TGTGCCAGCAGCTTAACCATTAGTCAGGGGGCTAGAACTGAAGCTTTCTTT

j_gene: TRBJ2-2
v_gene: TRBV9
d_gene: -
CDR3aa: CASSPDWYTGELFF
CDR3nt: TGTGCCAGCAGCCCGGACTGGTACACCGGGGAGCTGTTTTTT

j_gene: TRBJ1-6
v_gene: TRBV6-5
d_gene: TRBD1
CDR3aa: CASSYMGQGVAPLHF
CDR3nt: TGTGCCAGCAGTTACATGGGACAGGGGGTTGCACCCCTCCACTTT

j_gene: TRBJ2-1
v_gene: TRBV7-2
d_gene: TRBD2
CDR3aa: CASSRTSGRYDEQFF
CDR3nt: TGTGCCAGCAGCCGGACTAGCGGGAGATATGATGAGCAGTTCTTC

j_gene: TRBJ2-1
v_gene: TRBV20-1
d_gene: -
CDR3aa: CSALGNEQFF
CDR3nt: TGCAGTGCTCTCGGGAATGAGCAGTTCTTC

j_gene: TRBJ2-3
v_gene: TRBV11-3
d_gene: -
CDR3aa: CASSPAGHTDTQYF
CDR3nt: TGTGCCAGCAGCCCCGCGGGTCACACAGATACGCAGTATTTT

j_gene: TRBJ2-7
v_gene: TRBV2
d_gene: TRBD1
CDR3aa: CASSGQGVSYEQYF
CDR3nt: TGTGCCAGCAGTGGACAGGGGGTATCCTACGAGCAGTACTTC

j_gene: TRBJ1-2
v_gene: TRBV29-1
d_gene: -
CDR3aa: CSVVGGTNYGYTF
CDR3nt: TGCAGCGTTGTAGGCGGAACGAACTATGGCTACACCTTC

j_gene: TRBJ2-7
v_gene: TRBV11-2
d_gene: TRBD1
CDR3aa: CASSHDRGEQYF
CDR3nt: TGTGCCAGCAGCCATGACAGGGGCGAGCAGTACTTC

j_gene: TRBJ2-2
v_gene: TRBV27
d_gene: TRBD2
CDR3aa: CASSLFGAGGLNTGELFF
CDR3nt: TGTGCCAGCAGTTTATTCGGAGCGGGAGGGCTGAACACCGGGGAGCTGTTTTTT

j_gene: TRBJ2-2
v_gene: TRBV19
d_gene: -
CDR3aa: CASSIDRVATGELFF
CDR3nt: TGTGCCAGTAGTATAGATCGGGTAGCCACCGGGGAGCTGTTTTTT

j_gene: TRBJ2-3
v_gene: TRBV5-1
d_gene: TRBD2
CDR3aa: CASSSGTSGTDTQYF
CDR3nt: TGCGCCAGCAGCTCCGGGACTAGCGGCACAGATACGCAGTATTTT

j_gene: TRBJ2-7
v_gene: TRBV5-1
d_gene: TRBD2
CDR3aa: CASSFHLAAGSYEQYF
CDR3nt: TGCGCCAGCAGCTTTCATCTAGCGGCGGGCTCCTACGAGCAGTACTTC

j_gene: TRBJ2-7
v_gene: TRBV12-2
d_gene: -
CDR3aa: CASRYHSSGPSSYEQYF
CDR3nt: TGTGCAAGTCGCTACCATTCAAGCGGCCCCAGCTCCTACGAGCAGTACTTC

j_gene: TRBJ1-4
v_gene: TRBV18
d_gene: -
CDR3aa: CASGGGYSANEKLFF
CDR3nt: TGTGCCAGCGGCGGGGGGTACTCGGCTAATGAAAAACTGTTTTTT

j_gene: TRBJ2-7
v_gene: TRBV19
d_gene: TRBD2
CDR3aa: CASSIFGGAVYEQYF
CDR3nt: TGTGCCAGTAGTATTTTCGGGGGGGCAGTCTACGAGCAGTACTTC

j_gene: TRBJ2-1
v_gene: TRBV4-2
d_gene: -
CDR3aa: CASSQAAGPRVHNEQFF
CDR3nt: TGTGCCAGCAGCCAAGCAGCGGGCCCCAGAGTCCACAATGAGCAGTTCTTC

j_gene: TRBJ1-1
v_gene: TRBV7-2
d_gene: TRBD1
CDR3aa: CASSLGGAGGTTEAFF
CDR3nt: TGTGCCAGCAGCTTAGGAGGGGCAGGGGGCACCACTGAAGCTTTCTTT

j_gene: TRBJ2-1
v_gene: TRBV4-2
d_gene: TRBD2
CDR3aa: CASSQDRTSSYNEQFF
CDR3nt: TGTGCCAGCAGCCAAGATAGGACTAGCAGCTACAATGAGCAGTTCTTC

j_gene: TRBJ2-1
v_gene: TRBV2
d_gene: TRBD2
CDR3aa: CASSDAGTSGSYEQFF
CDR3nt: TGTGCCAGCAGCGACGCCGGGACTAGCGGGAGCTATGAGCAGTTCTTC

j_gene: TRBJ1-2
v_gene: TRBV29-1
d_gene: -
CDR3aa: CSVLLRGDQGYTF
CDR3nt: TGCAGCGTCCTCCTTAGGGGTGATCAAGGCTACACCTTC

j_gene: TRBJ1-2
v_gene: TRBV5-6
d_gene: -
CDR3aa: CASSGPNYGYTF
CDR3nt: TGTGCCAGCAGCGGGCCTAACTATGGCTACACCTTC

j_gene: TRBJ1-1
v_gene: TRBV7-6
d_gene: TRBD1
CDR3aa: CASSLLHTGGGRNTEAFF
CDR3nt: TGTGCCAGCAGCTTGCTACACACAGGGGGAGGACGAAACACTGAAGCTTTCTTT

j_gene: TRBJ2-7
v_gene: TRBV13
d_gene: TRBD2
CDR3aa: CASSSGLAPTYEQYF
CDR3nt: TGTGCCAGCAGCTCGGGACTAGCGCCCACCTACGAGCAGTACTTC

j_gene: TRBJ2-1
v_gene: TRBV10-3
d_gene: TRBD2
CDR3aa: CAISKRLAGQSSYNEQFF
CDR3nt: TGTGCCATCAGTAAACGACTAGCGGGTCAATCTTCCTACAATGAGCAGTTCTTC

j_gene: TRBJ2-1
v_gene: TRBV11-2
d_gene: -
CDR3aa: CASSLAREQFF
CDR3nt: TGTGCCAGCAGCCTAGCGCGGGAGCAGTTCTTC

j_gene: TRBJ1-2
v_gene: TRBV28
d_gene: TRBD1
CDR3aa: CASSQGQVSSYGYTF
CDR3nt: TGTGCCAGCAGTCAAGGACAGGTTAGCAGTTATGGCTACACCTTC

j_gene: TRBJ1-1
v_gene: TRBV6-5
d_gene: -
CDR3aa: CASSYSFGQEAFF
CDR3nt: TGTGCCAGCAGTTACTCGTTTGGGCAAGAAGCTTTCTTT

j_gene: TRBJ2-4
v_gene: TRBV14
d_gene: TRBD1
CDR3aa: CASSGTAAGIQYF
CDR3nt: TGTGCCAGCAGCGGGACAGCCGCGGGCATTCAGTACTTC

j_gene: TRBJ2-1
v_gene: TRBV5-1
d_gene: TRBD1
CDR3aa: CASSLDPGQEQFF
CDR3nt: TGCGCCAGCAGCTTGGATCCGGGACAGGAGCAGTTCTTC

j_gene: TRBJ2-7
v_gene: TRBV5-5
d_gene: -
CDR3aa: CASSPDDGQYEQYF
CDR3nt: TGTGCCAGCAGCCCTGACGACGGACAGTACGAGCAGTACTTC

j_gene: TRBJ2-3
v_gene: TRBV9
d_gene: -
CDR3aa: CASSVEGGAGGTDTQYF
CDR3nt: TGTGCCAGCAGCGTAGAGGGAGGGGCAGGGGGCACAGATACGCAGTATTTT

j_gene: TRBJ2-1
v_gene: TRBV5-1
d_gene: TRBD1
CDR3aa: CASSGGQGSLGEQFF
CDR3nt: TGCGCCAGCAGCGGAGGACAGGGAAGTTTGGGTGAGCAGTTCTTC

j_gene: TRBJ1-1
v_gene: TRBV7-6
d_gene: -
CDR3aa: CASSRTGRNTEAFF
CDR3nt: TGTGCCAGCAGTCGCACAGGGAGGAACACTGAAGCTTTCTTT

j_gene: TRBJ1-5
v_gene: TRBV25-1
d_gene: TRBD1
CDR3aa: CASSEGQVNQPQHF
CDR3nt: TGTGCCAGCAGCGAAGGACAGGTCAATCAGCCCCAGCATTTT

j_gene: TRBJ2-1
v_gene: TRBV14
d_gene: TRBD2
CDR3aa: CASSLRLAGGYNEQFF
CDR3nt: TGTGCCAGCAGCCTACGACTAGCGGGGGGTTACAATGAGCAGTTCTTC

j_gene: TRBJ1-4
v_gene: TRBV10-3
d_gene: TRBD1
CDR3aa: CATNQDRGFGEKLFF
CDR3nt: TGTGCCACCAACCAAGACAGGGGCTTCGGTGAAAAACTGTTTTTT